The 3 T cell receptor beta chains in this list originate from one sample, sequenced in a study of T-cell memory formation after mild COVID-19. TCRdb re-analysed the 5' RACE reads in MiXCR, keeping a single row per CDR3 protein. The sample contains approximately 410,000 distinct CDR3 sequences, 20% to 30% of which appear only once. Source material: PBMCs or a T cell subset sorted from them (not recorded which). These receptors all come from an adult woman who had mild COVID-19 (a few samples of this study predate the infection). Cell type and time point are not known.

Ten or more counts support this clonotype. The V call is TRBV3-1, the J call TRBJ2-7; a weak D match, TRBD2 (6 bases). The V end was cut by 10 bases, the J end by 4 bases, with 17 bases between. Germline assignment: CDR1 LGHDT and CDR2 YNNKEL (reference sequence). CDR3 size: 13 residues. CDR3 nucleotides: TGTGCCACCGGCTTTGCGGGGCGTTACGAGCAGTACTTC. Translation gives CATGFAGRYEQYF.

The genes are TRBV5-1 and TRBJ1-1, with a tentative D call TRBD1 (5 bases). From germline, CDR1 is SGHRS and CDR2 YFSETQ. Trimming took 6 bases from V and 2 from J, leaving 11 bases between them. CDR3 length: 13 amino acids. CDR3 sequence: CASTSGENTEAFF. Written as DNA, the CDR3 is TGCGCCAGCACCTCGGGGGAAAACACTGAAGCTTTCTTT.

This clonotype has just a few counts. The V gene is TRBV7-9, the J gene TRBJ1-2; maybe TRBD1 (6 bases). CDR3 size: 13 residues. Germline loops: CDR1 SEHNR, CDR2 FQNEAQ (reference sequence). With 4 bases removed from V and 4 bases from J, the gap between germline ends came to 10 bases. CDR3 in amino acids: CASSSTGFYGYTF. The CDR3 DNA follows: TGTGCCAGCAGCTCTACAGGGTTCTATGGCTACACCTTC. The full variable domain, completed using reference TRBV7-9 and TRBJ1-2, is DTGVSQNPRHKITKRGQNVTFRCDPISEHNRLYWYRQTLGQGPEFLTYFQNEAQLEKSRLLSDRFSAERPKGSFSTLEIQRTEQGDSAMYLCASSSTGFYGYTFGSGTRLTVV.